This TCR beta chain comes out of a study of blood T cell repertoires in COVID-19. Study-wide background: Samples of COVID-19 (acute and convalescent) were obtained from the United States, Italy and Spain.

TCRdb keeps only in-frame clones here, not all; method: immunoSEQ multiplex PCR. Among about 270,000 clones listed, about 91% were seen once. Individuals aged about 18 to 89 years were recruited from 24 US areas. Clinical histories supplied by participants themselves formed the basis of cohort assignment. V was cut by 2 bases and J by 3 bases, with 8 bases left in between. From germline, CDR1 is SGHVS and CDR2 FQNEAQ. CDR3 length: 14 residues. The V call is TRBV7-8, the J call TRBJ1-5; D is unresolved. The sequence derives from a woman between 40 and 55 years old with acute COVID-19. Sequencing was performed on PBMCs or T cells enriched from blood (not recorded which). For the CDR3, the DNA is TGTGCCAGCAGCTTAAATGGAGTCAATCAGCCCCAGCATTTT. This sequence encodes CASSLNGVNQPQHF.